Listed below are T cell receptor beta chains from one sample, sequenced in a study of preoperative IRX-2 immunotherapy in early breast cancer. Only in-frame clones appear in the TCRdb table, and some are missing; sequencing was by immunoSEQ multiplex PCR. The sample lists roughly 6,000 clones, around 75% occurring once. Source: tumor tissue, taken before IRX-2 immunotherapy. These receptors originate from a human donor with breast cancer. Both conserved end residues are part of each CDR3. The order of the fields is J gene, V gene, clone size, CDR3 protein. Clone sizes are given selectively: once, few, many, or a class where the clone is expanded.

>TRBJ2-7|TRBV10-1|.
CASSDPPREQYF
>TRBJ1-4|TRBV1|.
CASSSKGFATNEKLFF
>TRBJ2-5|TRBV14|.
CASNRYRGGVETQYF
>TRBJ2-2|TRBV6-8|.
CASNWDSDTGELFF
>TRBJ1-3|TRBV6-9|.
CASSEFPSSGNTIYF
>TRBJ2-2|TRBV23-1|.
CASSLNRGTGELFF
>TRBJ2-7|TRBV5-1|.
CASSKGLAGAPYEQYF
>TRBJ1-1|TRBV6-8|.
CASSYSQGDTEAFF
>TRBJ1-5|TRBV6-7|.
CASSRDNQPQHF
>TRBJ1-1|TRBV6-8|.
CASGERRNTEAFF
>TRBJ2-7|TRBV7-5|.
CASSRGQGASLEQYF
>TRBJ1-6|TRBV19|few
CASATGTNSPLHF
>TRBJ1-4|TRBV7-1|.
CASSLRDRGTNEKLFF
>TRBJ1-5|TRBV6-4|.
CASRSDRGDQPQHF
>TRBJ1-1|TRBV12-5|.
CASRTESEAFF
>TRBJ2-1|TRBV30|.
CAWSRGAGGYNEQFF
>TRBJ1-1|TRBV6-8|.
CASSLTGLGKTEAFF